This T cell receptor beta chain was obtained from a study of blood T cell repertoires in COVID-19. In the study overall: COVID-19 samples, acute and convalescent, were from the United States, Italy and Spain. PBMCs, B-cell-depleted T cells, or T cells were the source of the cDNA or gDNA that made up the material.

Enrolment of Seattle patients took place during active infection, and they were followed longitudinally. The count of this clone is one. The authors' processing: By means of reference gene primer amplification, nucleated cell counts were estimated. Data came from immunoSEQ multiplex PCR; TCRdb stores just in-frame clones and leaves some out. D and trimming come from the DNA, and the V and J calls and clone size come from that table. The sample lists about 120,000 clones; around 90% were seen once. Germline V gene lookup returns CDR1 SGHVT and CDR2 SQSDAQ. Trimming pared 1 base from V and 5 bases from J, leaving 12 bases between. The CDR3 has 16 residues.

What was sequenced was peripheral blood. This receptor was taken from an older woman with COVID-19, enrolled during active disease. The chain links TRBV7-4 to TRBJ1-6; D remains unclear. The CDR3, as DNA: TGTGCCAGCAGCTTAGGGAGGATCTGCCATAATTCACCCCTCCACTTT. This translates into CASSLGRICHNSPLHF.